This is a list of T cell receptor beta chains from one sample in a study of PD-L1 blockade in urothelial cancer. Some clones are missing from TCRdb's copy, which holds only in-frame ones; the method was immunoSEQ multiplex PCR. The sample records approximately 50,000 clones, more than 70% being singletons. The source was PBMCs, collected around atezolizumab (anti-PD-L1) treatment. These TCRs come from a man aged 55-75 years with urothelial cancer. The CDR3 runs from the conserved cysteine through the conserved F or W. D genes are given only for firm matches. Where a row states a size, it is once, few, many or the class of an expanded clone; other rows omit it.

TRBD2 NA 17 TRBJ2-3 TRBV5-1 CASSLEPRRGGTDTQYF TGCGCCAGCAGCTTGGAGCCCCGGCGGGGGGGCACAGATACGCAGTATTTT
NA NA 11 TRBJ2-7 TRBV6-1 CATTSGYEQYF TGTGCCACTACGTCCGGCTACGAGCAGTACTTC
NA NA 17 TRBJ2-3 TRBV2 CASSDLSRVSVTDTQYF TGTGCCAGCAGTGACTTATCCAGGGTCTCAGTAACAGATACGCAGTATTTT
NA NA 13 TRBJ1-2 TRBV6-1 CASSESGGYGYTF TGTGCCAGCAGTGAATCTGGGGGGTATGGCTACACCTTC
NA NA 14 TRBJ2-2 TRBV9 CASSVVGETGELFF TGTGCCAGCAGCGTAGTGGGCGAGACCGGGGAGCTGTTTTTT
TRBD2 NA 15 TRBJ2-3 TRBV5-4 CASRVGLDRLDTQYF TGTGCCAGCAGGGTTGGACTAGACCGCCTGGATACGCAGTATTTT
TRBD1 NA 16 TRBJ1-5 TRBV7-9 CASSLGEGQSNQPQHF TGTGCCAGCAGCTTAGGTGAGGGACAGAGCAATCAGCCCCAGCATTTT
NA NA 15 TRBJ2-7 TRBV5-1 CASSLVLRFSYEQYF TGCGCCAGCAGCTTGGTACTGAGGTTCTCCTACGAGCAGTACTTC
NA NA 15 TRBJ1-5 TRBV4-3 CASSQDSGGNQPQHF TGCGCCAGCAGCCAAGATTCAGGGGGCAATCAGCCCCAGCATTTT
TRBD2 once 19 TRBJ2-3 TRBV4-2 CASSQDSTSGGSGTDTQYF TGTGCCAGCAGCCAAGATTCGACTAGCGGGGGGTCGGGCACAGATACGCAGTATTTT
NA NA 16 TRBJ2-4 TRBV21-1 CASSKGRGTAKNIQYF TGTGCCAGCAGCAAAGGCAGGGGTACAGCCAAAAACATTCAGTACTTC
NA NA 11 TRBJ1-1 TRBV6-5 CASTQNTEAFF TGTGCCAGCACACAGAACACTGAAGCTTTCTTT
TRBD2 NA 16 TRBJ2-5 TRBV5-1 CASSLAAGGPSETQYF TGCGCCAGCAGCTTGGCAGCGGGGGGGCCCTCGGAGACCCAGTACTTC
NA NA 15 TRBJ1-6 TRBV6-5 CASSLLNQGNSPLHF TGTGCCAGCAGTTTATTAAACCAGGGGAATTCACCCCTCCACTTT
TRBD1 few 13 TRBJ1-4 TRBV7-7 CASSRSGGEKLFF TGTGCCAGCAGCAGGTCAGGGGGGGAAAAACTGTTTTTT